The sequence of this TCR beta chain was determined in a study of tumor-infiltrating lymphocytes in glioblastoma multiforme. Three nested ARM-PCR rounds with V-beta and C-beta primers built TCRB libraries. Each CDR3 protein gets one entry after TCRdb re-called the multiplex PCR reads with MiXCR. Altogether fewer than 15,000 distinct CDR3 sequences are present, roughly 71% being singletons, with the ten largest covering just under 50%. This clonotype was seen once. The clonotype was recovered from a male donor with glioblastoma. The sequencing input was brain tumor tissue.

The DNA for the CDR3 is TGTGCCAGCAGCTTTGGGGATAAGTCTTACAATGAGCAGTTCTTC. It translates to CASSFGDKSYNEQFF. The chain combines TRBV7-9 with TRBJ2-1; D is uncertain. CDR3 length: 15 residues. Germline V gene lookup returns CDR1 SEHNR and CDR2 FQNEAQ (reference sequence). Deletions cut 3 bases from V and 4 bases from J, with 13 bases between.